Presented here are 20 T cell receptor beta chains from one specimen sequenced in a study of shared clonotypes between healthy human individuals. The data were produced by immunoSEQ multiplex PCR, yet TCRdb's version contains in-frame clones alone and is incomplete. The sample has about 2 million clones, 85% to 95% seen once. Sequencing was carried out using naive CD4+ T cells sorted from blood. As for subset: CD45RA+ positively selected. The receptors come from a man aged 18 to 29 in good health.

Comment on this clone: At the DNA level, this CDR3 is encoded by other sequences in the same sample as well. The chain's CDR3 is CASSPLDSYEQYF. As DNA, the CDR3 is TGTGCCAGCTCACCCCTGGACAGCTACGAGCAGTACTTC. The rearrangement uses TRBV18 and TRBJ2-7; possibly TRBD1 for D (6 bases). Deletions cut 3 bases from V and 3 bases from J, with 9 bases between. From germline, CDR1 is KGHSH and CDR2 LQKENI. The CDR3 is made up of 13 amino acids.

V is TRBV7-2 and J is TRBJ2-4; TRBD1 agrees at 9 bases. V was clipped by 3 bases and J by 5 bases; unmatched bases: 2. This CDR3 region has 14 residues. Germline V gene data show CDR1 as SGHTA and CDR2 as FQGNSA. The CDR3 sequence: CASSFTGGENIQYF. The CDR3 region has the DNA TGTGCCAGCAGCTTTACAGGGGGCGAAAACATTCAGTACTTC.

To note about this clone: Other DNA sequences of this sample code for an identical CDR3. The genes are TRBV29-1 and TRBJ1-4; the D is unclear. Germline loops: CDR1 SQVTM, CDR2 ANQGSEA. This CDR3 spans 16 amino acids. The V and J ends lost 4 bases and 3 bases respectively, with 18 bases between them. The CDR3: CSVAGEVGRSNEKLFF. DNA for the CDR3: TGCAGCGTTGCTGGGGAGGTGGGGAGGTCTAATGAAAAACTGTTTTTT.

The chain uses TRBV12-5 and TRBJ1-4; D is perhaps TRBD1 (6 bases). Trimming pared 0 bases from V and 4 bases from J, leaving 9 bases between. Germline loops: CDR1 LGHNT, CDR2 FRNRAP. The CDR3 runs 15 residues. CDR3 sequence: CASGLVTGLNEKLFF. In nucleotides, the CDR3 is TGTGCTAGTGGTTTGGTGACAGGTCTTAATGAAAAACTGTTTTTT.

Comment on this clone: This sample includes further DNA sequences coding for the same CDR3. This chain joins TRBV19 and TRBJ2-7; the D gene is possibly TRBD1 (6 bases). Germline V lookup: CDR1 LNHDA, CDR2 SQIVND (reference sequence). V was cut by 6 bases and J by 1 base, with 10 bases left in between. The CDR3 spans 13 residues. The CDR3 DNA follows: TGTGCCAGTAGCCCTACAGGGTCCTACGAGCAGTACTTC. Translated, it gives CASSPTGSYEQYF.

The genes are TRBV27 and TRBJ2-1; tentatively, D is TRBD2 (5 bases). Trimming removed 3 bases at V and 7 bases at J, with 13 bases between. This CDR3 spans 14 amino acids. In germline, CDR1 is MNHEY, CDR2 SMNVEV (reference sequence). CDR3 bases: TGTGCCAGCAGTTTTCGGCTAGCAGTAAATGAGCAGTTCTTC. It translates to CASSFRLAVNEQFF.

The chain couples TRBV10-1 to TRBJ1-1; TRBD1 matches at 9 bases. Germline CDR1 WNHNN, CDR2 SYGVQD (reference sequence). There are 13 residues in the CDR3. V was clipped by 8 bases and J by 4 bases; unmatched bases: 5. The CDR3 reads CASGQGSGTEAFF. As DNA, the CDR3 is TGCGCCAGCGGACAGGGGTCTGGCACTGAAGCTTTCTTT.

V is TRBV5-6 and J is TRBJ2-5; no definite D call. V shed 2 bases and J shed 5 bases, with 7 bases lying between them. The germline V gene encodes CDR1 SGHDT and CDR2 YYEEEE. This CDR3 comprises 12 residues. CDR3 in DNA: TGTGCCAGCAGCTTCGGCAGCGAGACCCAGTACTTC. Its translation is CASSFGSETQYF.

The chain has TRBV7-2 and TRBJ2-2; possible D gene TRBD2, 6 bases. This CDR3 is 17 amino acids long. Trimming left V 2 bases short and J 1 base short, with 14 bases between. Germline V gene lookup returns CDR1 SGHTA and CDR2 FQGNSA. In DNA form, the CDR3 reads TGTGCCAGCAGCTTAAGTCCGGCTAGCGTGAACACCGGGGAGCTGTTTTTT. This translates into CASSLSPASVNTGELFF.

This chain links TRBV9 with TRBJ1-3, with D perhaps matching TRBD1 (6 bases). Between the trimmed V and J ends, which lost 4 bases and 3 bases, there was a span of 14 bases. CDR1 and CDR2 from the germline V gene are SGDLS and YYNGEE. The CDR3 is 15 amino acids. The CDR3 DNA sequence: TGTGCCAGCAGCCTCTCAACAGGGTTTGGAAACACCATATATTTT. It codes for CASSLSTGFGNTIYF.

The chain carries TRBV12-5 and TRBJ1-1; weak D call: TRBD1 (5 bases). Germline assignment: CDR1 LGHNT and CDR2 FRNRAP. The CDR3 length is 16 residues. V gave up 4 bases and J gave up 1 base, with 16 bases separating them. For the CDR3, the DNA is TGTGCTAGTGGTTGGGGTAGGGGCGCCGGGAACACTGAAGCTTTCTTT. It is translated as CASGWGRGAGNTEAFF.

The chain carries TRBV6-5 and TRBJ2-3; D might be TRBD1 (5 bases). CDR1 MNHEY and CDR2 SVGAGI come from the germline V gene. The V end was cut by 5 bases, the J end by 4 bases, with 13 bases between. The CDR3 length is 14 residues. The DNA for the CDR3 is TGTGCCAGCAGTCCGTGGACAAGGGCAGATACGCAGTATTTT. Amino acids: CASSPWTRADTQYF.

This clone occurred once. This chain uses TRBV2 with TRBJ1-1, with D perhaps matching TRBD1 (5 bases). V gave up 3 bases and J gave up 0 bases, with 20 bases separating them. The germline V gene encodes CDR1 SNHLY and CDR2 FYNNEI. The CDR3 spans 18 residues. CDR3 region: CASSDNLTPKTVNTEAFF. As DNA, the CDR3 is TGTGCCAGCAGTGACAACTTAACTCCCAAGACAGTGAACACTGAAGCTTTCTTT.

V is TRBV4-2 and J is TRBJ1-1; weak D call: TRBD1 (6 bases). This CDR3 contains 16 residues. The V end lost 0 bases, the J end lost 0 bases, and 11 bases lay between the germline ends. Germline V CDR1 and CDR2: LGHNA, YNFKEQ. The CDR3 loop is CASSQDRGAVNTEAFF. As DNA, the CDR3 is TGTGCCAGCAGCCAAGATCGGGGGGCAGTGAACACTGAAGCTTTCTTT.

The chain joins TRBV10-2 to TRBJ2-7, with 7 bases that match TRBD1. V was pared by 7 bases and J by 3 bases, with 9 bases of the junction left unmatched. The germline gives CDR1 WSHSY, CDR2 SAAADI. The CDR3 totals 14 residues. This CDR3 reads CASKSDRANYEQYF. CDR3 nucleotides: TGCGCCAGCAAATCAGACAGGGCCAACTACGAGCAGTACTTC.

The genes are TRBV7-9 and TRBJ1-1, with D possibly TRBD1 on 5 matching bases. The CDR3 totals 12 residues. Germline-derived CDR1 and CDR2 are SEHNR and FQNEAQ (reference sequence). V was cut by 0 bases and J by 8 bases, with 7 bases left in between. DNA for the CDR3: TGTGCCAGCAGCTTAGCGTGGGGGGAAGCTTTCTTT. This codes for CASSLAWGEAFF. Full variable domain (outside the CDR3, taken from reference TRBV7-9 and TRBJ1-1): DTGVSQNPRHKITKRGQNVTFRCDPISEHNRLYWYRQTLGQGPEFLTYFQNEAQLEKSRLLSDRFSAERPKGSFSTLEIQRTEQGDSAMYLCASSLAWGEAFFGQGTRLTVV.

V and J are TRBV6-6 and TRBJ1-1, with 7 positions matching TRBD1. Germline CDR1 reads MNHNY; CDR2 reads SVGAGI (reference sequence). The length of the CDR3 is 15 residues. Losses at the gene ends were 6 bases for V and 4 bases for J; bases not matched to a gene: 11. The CDR3 bases are TGTGCCAGCAGAAACACAGGGGAGAGGAGCACTGAAGCTTTCTTT. As protein: CASRNTGERSTEAFF.

The chain uses TRBV30 and TRBJ2-5; D is ambiguous. The CDR3 runs 15 residues. Between the trimmed V and J ends, which lost 4 bases and 1 base, there was a span of 16 bases. Germline assignment: CDR1 GTSNPN and CDR2 SVGIG (reference sequence). In DNA form, the CDR3 reads TGTGCCTGGAAAAGGGTTACGGAAGGCCAAGAGACCCAGTACTTC. The encoded protein is CAWKRVTEGQETQYF. Using reference TRBV30 and TRBJ2-5 for the parts outside the CDR3, the full variable domain is SQTIHQWPATLVQPVGSPLSLECTVEGTSNPNLYWYRQAAGRGLQLLFYSVGIGQISSEVPQNLSASRPQDRQFILSSKKLLLSDSGFYLCAWKRVTEGQETQYFGPGTRLLVL.

The chain combines TRBV15 with TRBJ2-3, with a weak D call TRBD2 (6 bases). The CDR3 is 16 amino acids. Trimming took 0 bases from V and 0 from J, leaving 10 bases between them. From germline, CDR1 is LNHNV and CDR2 YYDKDF (reference sequence). Here the CDR3 reads CATSRDLGTSTDTQYF. CDR3 bases: TGTGCCACCAGCAGAGATTTGGGGACTAGCACAGATACGCAGTATTTT.

The chain joins TRBV6-6 to TRBJ2-7; 11 positions agree with TRBD1. V lost 5 bases and J lost 5; bases outside the gene matches: 8. The CDR3 spans 15 residues. CDR1 is MNHNY, CDR2 SVGAGI, per germline (reference sequence). The CDR3 reads CASSLGRDRGNEQYF. The CDR3 bases are TGTGCCAGCAGTCTTGGCCGGGACAGGGGGAACGAGCAGTACTTC.